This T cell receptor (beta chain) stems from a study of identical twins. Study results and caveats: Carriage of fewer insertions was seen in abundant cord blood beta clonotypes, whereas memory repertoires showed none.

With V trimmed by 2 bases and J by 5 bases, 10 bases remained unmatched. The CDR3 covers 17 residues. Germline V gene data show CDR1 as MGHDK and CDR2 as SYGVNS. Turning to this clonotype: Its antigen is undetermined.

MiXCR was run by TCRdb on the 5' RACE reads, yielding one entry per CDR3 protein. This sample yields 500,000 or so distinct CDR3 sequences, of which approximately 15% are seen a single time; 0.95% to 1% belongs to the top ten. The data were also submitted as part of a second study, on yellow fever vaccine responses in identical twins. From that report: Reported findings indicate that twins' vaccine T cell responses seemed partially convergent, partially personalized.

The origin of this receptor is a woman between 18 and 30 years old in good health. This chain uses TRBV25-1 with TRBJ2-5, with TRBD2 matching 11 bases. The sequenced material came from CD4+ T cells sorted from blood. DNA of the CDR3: TGTGCCAGCAGTGAAGATCGACTAGCGGGGAAGCTGGAGACCCAGTACTTC. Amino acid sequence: CASSEDRLAGKLETQYF.